The 22 T cell receptor beta chains below all came from one sample that was sequenced in a study of cytomegalovirus exposure and HLA in healthy donors. With 60 Vbeta and 13 Jbeta primers, the PCR was carried out. Using immunoSEQ multiplex PCR, the repertoire was profiled, and TCRdb retains in-frame clones only, with some absent. The table shows more than 100,000 clones, with 60% to 85% occurring only once. The specimen was PBMCs. The source of these receptors is a woman between 40 and 55 years old in good health and CMV-seronegative.

The chain employs TRBV9 and TRBJ2-2; tentative D call: TRBD1 (6 bases). This CDR3 is built from 14 residues. Germline CDR1 and CDR2: SGDLS and YYNGEE. V was cut by 3 bases and J by 5 bases, with 11 bases left in between. The DNA of the CDR3 is TGTGCCAGCAGCGGGACCACAGGGACCGGGGAGCTGTTTTTT. It specifies CASSGTTGTGELFF. Drawing the rest from reference TRBV9 and TRBJ2-2, the complete variable domain is DSGVTQTPKHLITATGQRVTLRCSPRSGDLSVYWYQQSLDQGLQFLIQYYNGEERAKGNILERFSAQQFPDLHSELNLSSLELGDSALYFCASSGTTGTGELFFGEGSRLTVL.

This clone has just a few counts. The chain links TRBV4-1 to TRBJ1-1, with D perhaps matching TRBD1 (6 bases). This CDR3 comprises 15 residues. Germline values: CDR1 MGHRA, CDR2 YSYEKL. Trimming took 4 bases from V and 4 from J, leaving 16 bases between them. In DNA, the CDR3 is TGCGCCAGCAGCCCGATCAGGGGATCGGGCACTGAAGCTTTCTTT. Translated, it gives CASSPIRGSGTEAFF.

In its sample, this clone was seen a few times. The chain links TRBV30 to TRBJ1-1; D is possibly TRBD1 (5 bases). Trimming took off 3 bases at V and 10 bases at J, with 12 bases between the two ends. This CDR3 spans 11 amino acids. From germline, CDR1 is GTSNPN and CDR2 SVGIG (reference sequence). The CDR3 loop is CAWRGSRGAFF. CDR3 sequence (DNA): TGTGCCTGGAGGGGTTCAAGGGGAGCTTTCTTT. The full variable domain, in which reference TRBV30 and TRBJ1-1 provide the parts outside the CDR3, is SQTIHQWPATLVQPVGSPLSLECTVEGTSNPNLYWYRQAAGRGLQLLFYSVGIGQISSEVPQNLSASRPQDRQFILSSKKLLLSDSGFYLCAWRGSRGAFFGQGTRLTVV.

This clone was found a few times. The V gene is TRBV7-6, the J gene TRBJ2-7, with 8 bases that match TRBD1. V lost 5 bases to trimming and J lost 3 bases; unmatched junction nucleotides: 6. From germline, CDR1 is SGHVS and CDR2 FNYEAQ. The CDR3 is 14 residues long. The DNA of the CDR3 is TGTGCCAGCAGCCGGGGGACAGGTAACTACGAGCAGTACTTC. It is translated as CASSRGTGNYEQYF. Looking up the rest from reference TRBV7-6 and TRBJ2-7 gives the full variable domain: GAGVSQSPRYKVTKRGQDVALRCDPISGHVSLYWYRQALGQGPEFLTYFNYEAQQDKSGLPNDRFSAERPEGSISTLTIQRTEQRDSAMYRCASSRGTGNYEQYFGPGTRLTVT.

The CDR3 DNA reads as TGCGCCAGCAGCCAGAACAGGGGCAGCACTGAAGCTTTCTTT. It translates to CASSQNRGSTEAFF. The chain has TRBV4-1 and TRBJ1-1, with 7 bases aligning to TRBD1. V lost 3 bases, J lost 4 bases, and 5 bases stayed unmatched. In germline, CDR1 is MGHRA, CDR2 YSYEKL. This CDR3 spans 14 amino acids.

This clone was recorded a few times. The rearrangement joins TRBV5-1 to TRBJ2-3, with TRBD2 identical over 7 bases. CDR1 and CDR2 (germline): SGHRS, YFSETQ. The length of the CDR3 is 15 residues. The J segment lost 6 bases and the V segment lost 0 bases, leaving 7 bases of the junction unmatched. The CDR3 reads CASSLAGGLGDTQYF. The CDR3, as DNA: TGCGCCAGCAGCTTGGCAGGAGGACTAGGCGATACGCAGTATTTT.

The genes are TRBV14 and TRBJ1-2, with a tentative D call TRBD1 (6 bases). Trimming took 4 bases from V and 0 from J, leaving 12 bases between them. This CDR3 comprises 15 residues. In germline, CDR1 is SGHDN, CDR2 FVKESK. The CDR3: CASSLQGRTNYGYTF. In DNA, the CDR3 is TGTGCCAGCAGCCTACAGGGCCGGACTAACTATGGCTACACCTTC.

The chain has TRBV27 and TRBJ2-1, with TRBD2 identical over 11 bases. CDR1 is MNHEY, CDR2 SMNVEV, per germline (reference sequence). V dropped 3 bases and J dropped 0; count of bases not matched to a gene: 4. This CDR3 has 17 residues. This CDR3 is CASSFRLAGSSYNEQFF. The CDR3 DNA is TGTGCCAGCAGTTTCAGACTAGCGGGGAGCTCCTACAATGAGCAGTTCTTC.

CDR3 residues: CASSYRTRSNYGYTF. CDR3 DNA: TGTGCCAGCAGTTACAGAACGCGCTCTAACTATGGCTACACCTTC. The V gene is TRBV6-5, the J gene TRBJ1-2, with D unclear. V lost 2 bases to trimming and J lost 0 bases, with 10 bases between them. The CDR3 has 15 amino acids. The germline V gene encodes CDR1 MNHEY and CDR2 SVGAGI.

This chain connects TRBV28 to TRBJ1-6; 9 bases are shared with TRBD1. CDR1 and CDR2 (germline): MDHEN, SYDVKM. Trimming removed 5 bases from V and 9 bases from J; junction bases left unmatched: 11. This CDR3 has 16 amino acids. CDR3 sequence: CASSGSGTGKFSPLHF. The DNA for the CDR3 is TGTGCCAGCAGTGGGTCCGGGACAGGGAAATTTTCACCCCTCCACTTT.

This clone showed up just once. The genes are TRBV7-2 and TRBJ2-3; 11 bases align to TRBD1. J was trimmed by 7 bases and V by 2 bases; bases with no gene match: 5. CDR1 is SGHTA, CDR2 FQGNSA, per germline. The CDR3 consists of 15 residues. The CDR3 here is CASSLLGQGGNTQYF. CDR3 nucleotides: TGTGCCAGCAGCTTACTGGGACAGGGGGGGAATACGCAGTATTTT.

The V and J genes are TRBV5-1 and TRBJ2-5; D might be TRBD2 (5 bases). CDR3 length: 14 residues. Germline assignment: CDR1 SGHRS and CDR2 YFSETQ. Trimming removed 4 bases from V and 1 base from J, with 11 bases in between. This CDR3 is CASSHTRSQETQYF. CDR3 DNA: TGCGCCAGCAGCCATACTAGAAGCCAAGAGACCCAGTACTTC.

CDR3 coding DNA: TGCGCCAGCGGAACTACAGGGGGAAGCAATCAGCCCCAGCATTTT. It codes for CASGTTGGSNQPQHF. V is TRBV4-1 and J is TRBJ1-5, with 8 bases aligning to TRBD1. CDR1 is MGHRA and CDR2 is YSYEKL in the germline V gene. This CDR3 region has 15 residues. Losses at the gene ends were 8 bases for V and 1 base for J; bases not matched to a gene: 7.

J is TRBJ2-2 and V is TRBV7-9; D is uncertain. The CDR3 length is 13 residues. CDR1 and CDR2 (germline): SEHNR, FQNEAQ (reference sequence). V lost 5 bases and J 4 bases, leaving 8 bases between the germline ends. The CDR3 loop is CASSATFTGELFF. CDR3 sequence (DNA): TGTGCCAGCAGCGCCACTTTCACCGGGGAGCTGTTTTTT.

V is TRBV16 and J is TRBJ1-1; TRBD1 aligns across 11 bases. This CDR3 region has 12 residues. CDR1 KGHSY and CDR2 FQNENV come from the germline V gene. J gave up 10 bases and V 4 bases, and 2 bases lay outside the gene matches. The CDR3 is CASSLGQGAAFF. The CDR3, as DNA: TGTGCCAGCAGCCTAGGACAGGGGGCAGCTTTCTTT.

V is TRBV6-5 and J is TRBJ1-6; the D is unclear. Trimming pared 2 bases from V and 9 bases from J, leaving 14 bases between. Per the germline V gene, CDR1 is MNHEY and CDR2 is SVGAGI. This CDR3 contains 15 residues. CDR3 region: CASSYGGELVSPLHF. DNA of the CDR3: TGTGCCAGCAGTTACGGAGGAGAATTAGTTTCACCCCTCCACTTT.

This rearrangement joins TRBV10-1 to TRBJ2-1; 13 bases agree with TRBD2. This CDR3 comprises 15 residues. The V segment lost 6 bases and the J segment 8 bases; nucleotides outside the gene matches: 7. In germline, CDR1 is WNHNN, CDR2 SYGVQD (reference sequence). CDR3 DNA sequence: TGCGCCAGCAGGAAACTAGCGGGGGGGCCCGATGAGCAGTTCTTC. Encoded protein: CASRKLAGGPDEQFF.

The J gene is TRBJ1-1, the V gene TRBV7-9, with D uncertain. The CDR3 sequence is 15 residues long. Trimming shortened V by 2 bases and J by 0 bases, and 10 bases separated the two germline ends. Germline V gives CDR1 SEHNR, CDR2 FQNEAQ (reference sequence). As DNA, the CDR3 is TGTGCCAGCAGCTTAAACACGTTCATGAACACTGAAGCTTTCTTT. It yields the protein CASSLNTFMNTEAFF. The full variable domain, with the rest looked up from reference TRBV7-9 and TRBJ1-1, is DTGVSQNPRHKITKRGQNVTFRCDPISEHNRLYWYRQTLGQGPEFLTYFQNEAQLEKSRLLSDRFSAERPKGSFSTLEIQRTEQGDSAMYLCASSLNTFMNTEAFFGQGTRLTVV.

The chain joins TRBV6-1 to TRBJ1-2, with D tentatively TRBD1 (5 bases). This CDR3 is built from 15 residues. Germline values: CDR1 MNHNS, CDR2 SASEGT. Trimming removed 4 bases from V and 2 bases from J, with 14 bases in between. In DNA, the CDR3 is TGTGCCAGCAGTGGAGACAGCTTACTAAACTATGGCTACACCTTC. Translation: CASSGDSLLNYGYTF.

The table lists this clone with a few counts. This chain links TRBV2 with TRBJ2-1; D perhaps matches TRBD2 (6 bases). Trimming removed 8 bases from V and 8 bases from J, with 19 bases in between. Germline-derived CDR1 and CDR2 are SNHLY and FYNNEI. The CDR3 is 14 amino acids. Written as DNA, the CDR3 is TGTGCCAGCTGGGTTCCCGGGGGAATGGATGAGCAGTTCTTC. Amino acids: CASWVPGGMDEQFF.

This clone was found a few times. The chain recombines TRBV12-5 with TRBJ1-5, with 9 bases fitting TRBD1. CDR1 and CDR2 from the germline V gene are LGHNT and FRNRAP. After removal of 6 bases from V and 4 bases from J, the junction contained 13 bases not matched to a gene. The CDR3 contains 17 residues. The CDR3 region is CASGSHCNRGPNQPQHF. CDR3 nucleotide sequence: TGTGCTAGTGGCTCCCATTGTAACAGGGGGCCGAATCAGCCCCAGCATTTT. Drawing the rest from reference TRBV12-5 and TRBJ1-5, the complete variable domain is DARVTQTPRHKVTEMGQEVTMRCQPILGHNTVFWYRQTMMQGLELLAYFRNRAPLDDSGMPKDRFSAEMPDATLATLKIQPSEPRDSAVYFCASGSHCNRGPNQPQHFGDGTRLSIL.

This clone was seen only once. The chain uses TRBV7-9 and TRBJ1-1, with 11 positions matching TRBD1. The V gene's germline CDR1 is SEHNR and CDR2 FQNEAQ (reference sequence). The CDR3 consists of 16 residues. With 5 bases clipped from V and 4 bases from J, the junction kept 9 bases outside the gene matches. CDR3 nucleotides: TGTGCCAGCAGCCCCTGGACAGGGGGCAGTGGCACTGAAGCTTTCTTT. Protein product: CASSPWTGGSGTEAFF.